The 22 T cell receptor beta chains listed next were all sequenced from one sample in a study of cytomegalovirus exposure and HLA in healthy donors. PCR used 60 Vbeta primers and 13 Jbeta primers. Generated by immunoSEQ multiplex PCR, the TCRdb table keeps only in-frame clones and is missing some. Of over 150,000 clones listed, 84% were seen once; the top ten hold under 5%. The sample taken for sequencing was PBMCs. These receptors all come from a man between 18 and 29 years old in good health and CMV-seronegative.

The rearrangement joins TRBV11-2 to TRBJ2-7, with D hard to call. The germline V and J ends were trimmed by 1 base and 9 bases, with 25 bases remaining between them. There are 17 residues in the CDR3. The germline CDR1 and CDR2 sequences are SGHAT and FQNNGV. CDR3 DNA: TGTGCCAGCAGCTTAGCGGCCCTATCTCCTGGTTTCGGGTGGCAGTACTTC. This gives the protein CASSLAALSPGFGWQYF.

The chain joins TRBV19 to TRBJ2-1, with a possible D match to TRBD2 (7 bases). Trimming left V 2 bases short and J 6 bases short, with 17 bases between. CDR3 size: 16 residues. Looked up from germline, CDR1 is LNHDA and CDR2 is SQIVND (reference sequence). The DNA of the CDR3 is TGTGCCAGTAGTATAAACGGGGGGCGCATTCGCAATGAGCAGTTCTTC. Its translation: CASSINGGRIRNEQFF.

This chain joins TRBV7-2 and TRBJ2-7; 13 bases map to TRBD2. CDR3 length: 17 residues. The germline V gene has CDR1 SGHTA and CDR2 FQGNSA. V lost 5 bases, J lost 2 bases, and 9 bases stayed unmatched. The CDR3, as DNA: TGTGCCAGCAGCCGCGGGACTAGCGGGACCATAACCTACGAGCAGTACTTC. Its translation is CASSRGTSGTITYEQYF.

For this clone: A junction boundary mismatches the germline segment, possibly from a read error. The V gene is TRBV27, the J gene TRBJ2-7; D is undetermined. The CDR3 consists of 15 residues. Germline CDR1 is MNHEY and CDR2 is SMNVEV (reference sequence). The CDR3 bases are TGTGCCAGCAGTTCCCCTGCGGCGCCTGGCGATTCCCTAGTTTTC. The encoded protein is CASSSPAAPGDSLVF.

J is TRBJ1-1 and V is TRBV21-1; the table assigns TRBD1, which was not confirmed against the DNA. TRBV21-1 is noted as a pseudogene. CDR3 length equals 15 residues. The DNA of the CDR3 is TGTGCCAGCAGCAAAGGGGACAGGGGCCACACTGAAGCTTTCTTT. Protein product: CASSKGDRGHTEAFF.

This chain uses TRBV27 with TRBJ2-3; TRBD1 agrees at 7 bases. The V and J ends lost 5 bases and 2 bases, in that order; junction bases with no gene match: 7. The length of the CDR3 is 15 residues. The germline gives CDR1 MNHEY, CDR2 SMNVEV (reference sequence). The CDR3 bases are TGTGCCAGCAGTACTCGACAGGGACCCACAGATACGCAGTATTTT. Translation gives CASSTRQGPTDTQYF.

This clone was observed a handful of times. The chain links TRBV4-1 to TRBJ2-2; tentative D call: TRBD1 (7 bases). Germline CDR1 reads MGHRA; CDR2 reads YSYEKL. This CDR3 spans 15 amino acids. V was pared by 5 bases and J by 5 bases, with 15 bases between. CDR3 amino acids: CASSATGRRTGELFF. The CDR3 DNA reads TGCGCCAGCAGCGCGACAGGGAGGAGGACCGGGGAGCTGTTTTTT.

The chain is built from TRBV28 and TRBJ1-5; 12 nucleotides agree with TRBD1. CDR1 is MDHEN, CDR2 SYDVKM, per germline. Trimming cost V 6 bases and J 6 bases; bases outside gene matches: 6. The CDR3 contains 15 residues. The DNA for the CDR3 is TGTGCCAGCAGCGTGGGACAGGGGGCTCCTCAGCCCCAGCATTTT. Amino acids: CASSVGQGAPQPQHF.

J is TRBJ2-3 and V is TRBV15; D possibly corresponds to TRBD2 (6 bases). The CDR3 extends over 15 amino acids. Trimming removed 5 bases at V and 0 bases at J, with 12 bases between. The germline V gene encodes CDR1 LNHNV and CDR2 YYDKDF (reference sequence). Written as DNA, the CDR3 is TGTGCCACCAGCCTTACGAGCGGGAGCACAGATACGCAGTATTTT. The encoded protein is CATSLTSGSTDTQYF.

This clone was counted between two and nine times. The rearrangement joins TRBV30 to TRBJ1-5; tentatively, D is TRBD1 (6 bases). The germline gives CDR1 GTSNPN, CDR2 SVGIG (reference sequence). Trimming shortened V by 0 bases and J by 5 bases, and 11 bases separated the two germline ends. The CDR3 extends over 14 amino acids. CDR3 protein: CAWSVGGAHQPQHF. The CDR3 nucleotides are TGTGCCTGGAGTGTAGGGGGGGCTCATCAGCCCCAGCATTTT.

The chain links TRBV19 to TRBJ1-2; TRBD1 matches at 7 bases. The CDR3 spans 15 residues. Germline-derived CDR1 and CDR2 are LNHDA and SQIVND (reference sequence). V lost 3 bases, J lost 7 bases, and 11 bases stayed unmatched. The CDR3 nucleotides are TGTGCCAGTAGTATGGTAAAGGGGGCGCATTCTGGCTACACCTTC. It translates to CASSMVKGAHSGYTF.

The rearrangement uses TRBV19 and TRBJ1-4; maybe TRBD1 (5 bases). V shed 7 bases and J shed 6 bases, with 15 bases lying between them. The germline gives CDR1 LNHDA, CDR2 SQIVND (reference sequence). The CDR3 totals 14 residues. CDR3 bases: TGTGCCAGTAATCTATGGGGCAATGATGAAAAACTGTTTTTT. This encodes CASNLWGNDEKLFF. Full variable domain (remainder filled in from reference TRBV19 and TRBJ1-4): DGGITQSPKYLFRKEGQNVTLSCEQNLNHDAMYWYRQDPGQGLRLIYYSQIVNDFQKGDIAEGYSVSREKKESFPLTVTSAQKNPTAFYLCASNLWGNDEKLFFGSGTQLSVL.

The rearrangement uses TRBV4-3 and TRBJ2-4, with 7 positions matching TRBD1. V dropped 1 base and J dropped 0; count of bases not matched to a gene: 3. The CDR3 consists of 16 residues. Germline CDR1 reads LGHNA; CDR2 reads YSLEER. CDR3 sequence (DNA): TGCGCCAGCAGCCAAGGGACAGGATCAGCCAAAAACATTCAGTACTTC. It yields the protein CASSQGTGSAKNIQYF.

This clone was seen a handful of times. The chain links TRBV30 to TRBJ2-7; TRBD2 is a possible D gene (5 bases). V was shortened by 4 bases and J by 6 bases, with 19 bases between the two germline ends. CDR3 length equals 14 residues. Germline V lookup: CDR1 GTSNPN, CDR2 SVGIG (reference sequence). For the CDR3, the DNA is TGTGCCTGGACCCCCGGGATCTTTCTCCGCGAGCAGTACTTC. This gives the protein CAWTPGIFLREQYF. The full variable domain, with the rest looked up from reference TRBV30 and TRBJ2-7, is SQTIHQWPATLVQPVGSPLSLECTVEGTSNPNLYWYRQAAGRGLQLLFYSVGIGQISSEVPQNLSASRPQDRQFILSSKKLLLSDSGFYLCAWTPGIFLREQYFGPGTRLTVT.

The gene calls are TRBV7-9 and TRBJ1-4; 8 positions match TRBD1. The J segment lost 6 bases and the V segment lost 8 bases, leaving 5 bases of the junction unmatched. Germline V gives CDR1 SEHNR, CDR2 FQNEAQ (reference sequence). The CDR3 has 13 residues. For the CDR3, the DNA is TGTGCCAGCGGAGGACAGGGAGATGAAAAACTGTTTTTT. Amino acid sequence: CASGGQGDEKLFF.

J is TRBJ1-6 and V is TRBV11-2, with D uncertain. The CDR3 has 13 amino acids. Trimming pared 1 base from V and 11 bases from J, leaving 9 bases between. Germline values: CDR1 SGHAT, CDR2 FQNNGV. The CDR3: CASSLGRYPPLHF. In nucleotides, the CDR3 is TGTGCCAGCAGCTTAGGTCGGTATCCACCCCTCCACTTT.

The chain couples TRBV7-9 to TRBJ2-3; 9 nucleotides agree with TRBD2. The germline gives CDR1 SEHNR, CDR2 FQNEAQ (reference sequence). V lost 4 bases and J lost 5; bases outside the gene matches: 19. The CDR3 runs to 19 residues. CDR3 in amino acids: CASSSYRPLSGRTIDTQYF. CDR3 coding DNA: TGTGCCAGCAGCTCATATAGACCCCTGAGCGGGAGGACTATAGATACGCAGTATTTT.

The chain couples TRBV5-4 to TRBJ2-2; TRBD2 agrees at 7 bases. Germline V gives CDR1 SGHNT, CDR2 YYREEE (reference sequence). The J segment lost 4 bases and the V segment lost 4 bases, leaving 7 bases of the junction unmatched. The CDR3 has 15 residues. CDR3 bases: TGTGCCAGCAGCCAGAGCGGGATAACCACCGGGGAGCTGTTTTTT. Its protein product is CASSQSGITTGELFF.

This rearrangement joins TRBV19 to TRBJ2-3; 12 nucleotides match TRBD2. This CDR3 region has 18 residues. Germline CDR1 LNHDA, CDR2 SQIVND (reference sequence). After removal of 3 bases from V and 4 bases from J, the junction contained 11 bases not matched to a gene. CDR3 loop: CASSIPGLAGSYADTQYF. As DNA, the CDR3 is TGTGCCAGTAGTATTCCCGGACTAGCGGGAAGTTATGCAGATACGCAGTATTTT.

The chain employs TRBV6-1 and TRBJ2-1, with a tentative D call TRBD1 (6 bases). V lost 7 bases, J lost 9 bases, and 13 bases lay in between. CDR3 length: 12 amino acids. CDR1 and CDR2 (germline): MNHNS, SASEGT. Here the CDR3 DNA reads TGTGCCAGCACCCCGACAGGAGTTGAGCAGTTCTTC. This gives the protein CASTPTGVEQFF.

The rearrangement uses TRBV6-1 and TRBJ2-7; possible D gene TRBD2, 7 bases. The CDR3 extends over 15 amino acids. Per germline, CDR1 MNHNS and CDR2 SASEGT. The DNA of the CDR3 is TGTGCTAATGACATTGTGGGGGGGGCAACCTACGAGCAGTACTTC. It encodes CANDIVGGATYEQYF.

The chain uses TRBV7-6 and TRBJ1-6, with TRBD1 matching over 7 bases. V lost 5 bases, J lost 7 bases, and 8 bases stayed unmatched. Germline V gene data show CDR1 as SGHVS and CDR2 as FNYEAQ. This CDR3 contains 15 residues. Here the CDR3 reads CASSLWGTANSPLHF. The CDR3 coding sequence is TGTGCCAGCAGCCTCTGGGGGACAGCAAATTCACCCCTCCACTTT.